Shown below are 2 T cell receptor beta chains from a single sample sequenced in a study of control samples from healthy donors and cancer patients. Sequencing used immunoSEQ multiplex PCR; TCRdb keeps in-frame clones, though not all of them. The data show 130,000 to 150,000 clones, 75% to 95% seen once. Material: blood. The receptors were sampled from a man younger than 40 in good health.

CDR3 bases: TGTGCCAGCAGTTTCATAAACAATGAGCAGTTCTTC. It translates to CASSFINNEQFF. This chain links TRBV27 with TRBJ2-1, with D hard to call. CDR1 and CDR2 from the germline V gene are MNHEY and SMNVEV (reference sequence). V was trimmed by 3 bases and J by 5 bases, leaving 5 bases between them. This CDR3 is built from 12 residues.

The chain joins TRBV11-2 to TRBJ2-1, with 7 nucleotides matching TRBD2. After removal of 5 bases from V and 2 bases from J, the junction contained 3 bases not matched to a gene. The CDR3 has 14 amino acids. Germline-derived CDR1 and CDR2 are SGHAT and FQNNGV. The chain's CDR3 is CASSRTSAYNEQFF. In DNA, the CDR3 is TGTGCCAGCAGCCGTACTAGCGCCTACAATGAGCAGTTCTTC.